A selection of T cell receptor beta chains follows, all from one sample in a study of cytomegalovirus exposure and HLA in healthy donors. The assay was immunoSEQ multiplex PCR, and TCRdb's table has in-frame clones only and misses some. The repertoire holds around 150,000 clones, with around 80% as singletons. Sequences were obtained from PBMCs. The source of these receptors is a man aged 18 to 29 in good health and CMV-seronegative. CDR3s include the opening cysteine and the closing phenylalanine or tryptophan. A D gene is named only where the DNA matches it firmly. Not every row has a clone size; where given, it reads once, few, many or a size class.

>.|TRBV7-2|.|TRBJ2-1
CASSLGLYEVNEQFF
TGTGCCAGCAGCTTAGGACTTTACGAGGTCAATGAGCAGTTCTTC
>once|TRBV5-4|.|TRBJ2-3
CASSPGQGPDTQYF
TGTGCCAGCAGCCCGGGGCAGGGGCCAGATACGCAGTATTTT
>.|TRBV6-1|TRBD1|TRBJ1-4
CASSDETARQGEKLFF
TGTGCCAGCAGTGACGAGACCGCCCGACAGGGAGAAAAACTGTTTTTT
>.|TRBV11-2|.|TRBJ2-1
CASSLWGGLGNEQFF
TGTGCCAGCAGCCTGTGGGGGGGCTTGGGCAATGAGCAGTTCTTC
>.|TRBV6-6|.|TRBJ1-2
CASSPTGNYGYTF
TGTGCCAGCAGTCCAACAGGGAACTATGGCTACACCTTC
>once|TRBV6-6|.|TRBJ2-7
CASSYGDSSPYEQYF
TGTGCCAGCAGTTACGGGGACTCATCCCCCTACGAGCAGTACTTC
>.|TRBV29-1|.|TRBJ2-5
CSVEPGDRETQYF
TGCAGCGTTGAACCGGGGGACCGGGAGACCCAGTACTTC
>.|TRBV4-1|.|TRBJ2-5
CASSHPRAQETQYF
TGCGCCAGCAGCCACCCCCGCGCCCAAGAGACCCAGTACTTC
>once|TRBV19|.|TRBJ1-1
CASSIEVLVAEAFF
TGTGCCAGTAGTATTGAGGTCCTGGTGGCTGAAGCTTTCTTT
>.|TRBV15|TRBD2|TRBJ2-1
CATSPRLAGAYEQFF
TGTGCCACCAGCCCTCGACTAGCGGGAGCCTATGAGCAGTTCTTC
>.|TRBV25-1|.|TRBJ2-7
CATMMGPGTSRYEQYF
TGTGCCACCATGATGGGGCCAGGGACATCGAGGTACGAGCAGTACTTC
>.|TRBV5-6|.|TRBJ2-7
CASSGRFNEQYF
TGTGCCAGCAGCGGGAGGTTCAACGAGCAGTACTTC
>.|TRBV7-2|.|TRBJ2-3
CASSPSTVSTDTQYF
TGTGCCAGCAGCCCATCGACAGTAAGCACAGATACGCAGTATTTT
>.|TRBV18|.|TRBJ2-1
CASSASASGNEQFF
TGTGCCAGCTCAGCCTCCGCCTCAGGCAATGAGCAGTTCTTC
>.|TRBV14|.|TRBJ1-2
CASSPMDQGPNYGYTF
TGTGCCAGCAGCCCAATGGATCAGGGCCCCAACTATGGCTACACCTTC
>.|TRBV9|.|TRBJ1-1
CASGGDGFGTEAFF
TGTGCGTCGGGGGGGGATGGGTTTGGCACTGAAGCTTTCTTT
>.|TRBV19|.|TRBJ1-3
CASSLSGTPESTIYF
TGTGCCAGTAGTCTCAGCGGGACGCCGGAAAGCACCATATATTTT
>.|TRBV7-9|TRBD2|TRBJ2-7
CASSPPGTSGRAYEQYF
TGTGCCAGCAGCCCACCCGGGACTAGCGGGAGGGCCTACGAGCAGTACTTC
>.|TRBV19|TRBD1|TRBJ2-7
CASSPRDSTYEQYF
TGTGCCAGTAGTCCTCGGGACAGTACCTACGAGCAGTACTTC
>once|TRBV4-1|TRBD1|TRBJ2-2
CASSQDGQATGELFF
TGCGCCAGCAGCCAAGATGGACAGGCCACCGGGGAGCTGTTTTTT
>.|TRBV15|.|TRBJ2-1
CATSRALGGWRFF
TGTGCCACCAGCAGAGCTTTAGGAGGGTGGCGGTTCTTC
>.|TRBV18|TRBD1|TRBJ2-7
CASSPFDRDRGYEQYF
TGTGCCAGCTCACCTTTTGACAGGGATCGGGGTTACGAGCAGTACTTC
>.|TRBV21-1|.|TRBJ2-2
CASTTMSGRVGTGELFF
TGTGCCAGCACCACCATGAGCGGGAGAGTGGGGACCGGGGAGCTGTTTTTT
>.|TRBV29-1|.|TRBJ2-7
CSVEAGGYEQYF
TGCAGCGTTGAAGCAGGGGGGTACGAGCAGTACTTC
>.|TRBV10-2|.|TRBJ2-7
CASRNSFYEQYF
TGCGCCAGCAGGAACAGTTTCTACGAGCAGTACTTC
>.|TRBV5-6|TRBD1|TRBJ2-1
CASSFTRTGGNEQFF
TGTGCCAGCAGCTTTACCCGGACAGGGGGCAATGAGCAGTTCTTC
>once|TRBV5-6|TRBD1|TRBJ2-2
CASSLMRQGFTGELFF
TGTGCCAGCAGCTTGATGCGACAGGGGTTCACCGGGGAGCTGTTTTTT
>.|TRBV30|TRBD2|TRBJ2-7
CAWSPLAGLTYEQYF
TGTGCCTGGAGCCCTCTAGCGGGGCTGACCTACGAGCAGTACTTC